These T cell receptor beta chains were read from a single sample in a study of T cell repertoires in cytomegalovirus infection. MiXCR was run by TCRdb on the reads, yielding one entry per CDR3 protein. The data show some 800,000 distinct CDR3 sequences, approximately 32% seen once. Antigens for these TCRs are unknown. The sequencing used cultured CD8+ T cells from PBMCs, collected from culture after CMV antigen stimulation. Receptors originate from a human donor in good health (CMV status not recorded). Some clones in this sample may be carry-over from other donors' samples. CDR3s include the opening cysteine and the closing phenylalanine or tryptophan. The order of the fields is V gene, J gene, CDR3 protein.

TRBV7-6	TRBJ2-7	CASSLSASPLHEQYF
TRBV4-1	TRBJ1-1	CASSHSAGAAEAFF
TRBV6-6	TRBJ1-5	CASSPTTRGNQPQHF
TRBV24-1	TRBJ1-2	CATSDNRDGYTF
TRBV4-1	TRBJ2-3	CASSRLERGALSTDTQYF
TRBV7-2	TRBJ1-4	CASSLNRGTEKLFF
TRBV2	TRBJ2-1	CALLRAVPYNEQFF
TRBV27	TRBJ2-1	CASRAGVVSYNEQFF
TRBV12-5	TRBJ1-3	CASVGQGSNTIYF
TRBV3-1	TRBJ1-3	CASSQDGRLGNTIYF
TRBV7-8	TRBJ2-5	CASSFAGGTETQYF
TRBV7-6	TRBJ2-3	CASSLAPAGDTDTQYF
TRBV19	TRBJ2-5	CASSISGGGETQYF
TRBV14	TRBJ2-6	CASSHLGTGPLRANVLTF
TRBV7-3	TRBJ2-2	CASSSGRDRTGELFF
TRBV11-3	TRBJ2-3	CASSYLGGSDTQYF
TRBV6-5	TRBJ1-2	CASSKPGQRYGYTF
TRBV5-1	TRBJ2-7	CASSWTNPYEQYF
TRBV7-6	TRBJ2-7	CASSSPTTSRVSSYEQYF
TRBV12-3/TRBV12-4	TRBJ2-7	CASTVSALGPYEQYF
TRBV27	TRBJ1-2	CASSLPTGEGYTF
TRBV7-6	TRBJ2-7	CASSSDRQQYF
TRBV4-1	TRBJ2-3	CASRGVGTSTDTQYF
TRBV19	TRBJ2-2	CASSTLGYGSGGELFF
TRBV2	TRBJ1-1	CARVTGNTEAFF
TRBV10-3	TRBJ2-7	CAISESYYEQYF
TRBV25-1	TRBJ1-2	CASTGGGMGGYTF
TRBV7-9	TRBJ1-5	CASSRDPRSAQHF
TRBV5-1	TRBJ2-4	CASSYRTVDTLAKNIQYF
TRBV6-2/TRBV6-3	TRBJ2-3	CASSLRGLDSTDTQYF
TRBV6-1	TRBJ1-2	CASSEWDYGGYTF
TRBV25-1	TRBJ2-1	CASKGDEQFF
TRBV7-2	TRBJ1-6	CASSLAGQYYNSPLHF
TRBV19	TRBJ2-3	CASREQRTDTQYF
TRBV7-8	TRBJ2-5	CASRDGLSETQYF
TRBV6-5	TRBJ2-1	CASSYSFDRDSFF
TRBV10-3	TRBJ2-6	CAILDSYLSSGANVLTF
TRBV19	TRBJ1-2	CATGASNYGYTF
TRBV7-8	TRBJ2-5	CASSLRQGDQETQYF
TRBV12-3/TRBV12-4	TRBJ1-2	CASSQIPGTGANYGYTF
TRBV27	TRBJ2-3	CASRQGADTQYF
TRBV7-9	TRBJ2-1	CASSSSTSGGPYNEQFF
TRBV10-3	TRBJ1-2	CAIRVESYGYTF
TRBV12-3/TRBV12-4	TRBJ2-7	CASSPGLAGGRSSYEQYF
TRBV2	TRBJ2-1	CARGTSGGTYNEQFF